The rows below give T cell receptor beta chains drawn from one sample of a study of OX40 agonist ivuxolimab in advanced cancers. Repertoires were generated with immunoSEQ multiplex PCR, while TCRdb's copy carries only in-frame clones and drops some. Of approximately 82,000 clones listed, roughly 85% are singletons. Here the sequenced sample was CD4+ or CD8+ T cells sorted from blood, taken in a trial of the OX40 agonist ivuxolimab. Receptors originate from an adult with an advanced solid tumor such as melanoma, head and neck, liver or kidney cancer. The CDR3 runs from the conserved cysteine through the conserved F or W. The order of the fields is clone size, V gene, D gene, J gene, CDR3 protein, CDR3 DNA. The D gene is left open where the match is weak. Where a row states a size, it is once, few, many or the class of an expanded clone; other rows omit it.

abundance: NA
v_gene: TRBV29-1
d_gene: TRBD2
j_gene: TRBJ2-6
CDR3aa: CSVAGESNVLTF
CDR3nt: TGCAGCGTCGCGGGGGAATCCAACGTCCTGACTTTC

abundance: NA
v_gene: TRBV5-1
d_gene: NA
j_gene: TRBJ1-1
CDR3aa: CASSLDPWSFEAFF
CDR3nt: TGCGCCAGCAGCTTGGACCCGTGGAGTTTTGAAGCTTTCTTT

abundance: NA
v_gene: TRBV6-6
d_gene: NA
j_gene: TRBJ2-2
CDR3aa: CASNSAPGTNTGELFF
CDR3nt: TGTGCCAGCAATAGCGCCCCAGGGACGAACACCGGGGAGCTGTTTTTT

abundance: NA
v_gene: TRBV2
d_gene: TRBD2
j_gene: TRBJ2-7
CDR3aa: CASSGVAGYEQYF
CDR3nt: TGTGCCAGCAGTGGGGTAGCGGGGTACGAGCAGTACTTC

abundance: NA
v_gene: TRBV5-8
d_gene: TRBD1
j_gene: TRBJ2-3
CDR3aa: CASSGWGQSTDTQYF
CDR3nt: TGTGCCAGCAGCGGGTGGGGACAGTCCACAGATACGCAGTATTTT

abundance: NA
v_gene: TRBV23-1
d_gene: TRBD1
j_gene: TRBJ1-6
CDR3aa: CASGRTGDSPLHF
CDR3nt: TGCGCCAGCGGGAGGACAGGGGATTCACCCCTCCACTTT

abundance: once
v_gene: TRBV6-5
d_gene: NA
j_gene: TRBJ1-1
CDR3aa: CASSPPGRAEAFF
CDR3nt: TGTGCCAGCAGCCCCCCGGGCAGGGCTGAAGCTTTCTTT

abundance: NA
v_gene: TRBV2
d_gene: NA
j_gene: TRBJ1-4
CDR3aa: CASSEALDEKLFF
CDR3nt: TGTGCCAGCAGTGAAGCGCTGGATGAAAAACTGTTTTTT

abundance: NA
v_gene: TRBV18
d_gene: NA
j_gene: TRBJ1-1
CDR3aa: CASSRDGMNTEAFF
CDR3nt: TGTGCCAGTTCCCGGGACGGAATGAACACTGAAGCTTTCTTT

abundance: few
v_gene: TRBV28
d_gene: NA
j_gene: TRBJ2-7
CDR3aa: CASSPVWGHEQYF
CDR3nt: TGTGCCAGCAGTCCCGTCTGGGGCCACGAGCAGTACTTC

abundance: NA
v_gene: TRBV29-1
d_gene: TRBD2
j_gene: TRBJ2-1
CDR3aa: CSGGGGFNNEQFF
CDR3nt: TGCAGCGGGGGGGGAGGTTTTAATAATGAGCAGTTCTTC

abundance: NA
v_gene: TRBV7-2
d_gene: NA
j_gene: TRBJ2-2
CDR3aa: CASSFQGGVTGELFF
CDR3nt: TGTGCCAGCAGCTTTCAGGGGGGAGTAACCGGGGAGCTGTTTTTT

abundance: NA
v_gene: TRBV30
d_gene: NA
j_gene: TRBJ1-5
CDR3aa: CAWSGGWSNQPQHF
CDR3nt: TGTGCCTGGAGTGGGGGGTGGAGCAATCAGCCCCAGCATTTT

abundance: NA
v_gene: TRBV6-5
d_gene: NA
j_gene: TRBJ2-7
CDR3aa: CASSYDKGDEQYF
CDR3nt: TGTGCCAGCAGTTATGATAAGGGGGACGAGCAGTACTTC

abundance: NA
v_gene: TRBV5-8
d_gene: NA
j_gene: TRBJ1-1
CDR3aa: CASSALGGHLGEAFF
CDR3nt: TGTGCCAGCAGCGCCTTGGGGGGGCATTTAGGTGAAGCTTTCTTT

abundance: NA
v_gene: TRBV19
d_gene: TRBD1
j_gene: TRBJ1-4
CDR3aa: CASSRTPGTGEKLFF
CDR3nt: TGTGCCAGTAGTAGGACCCCCGGGACAGGTGAAAAACTGTTTTTT

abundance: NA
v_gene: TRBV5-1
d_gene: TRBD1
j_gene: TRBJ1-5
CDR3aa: CASSLQGLDQPQHF
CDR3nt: TGCGCCAGCAGCTTACAGGGGCTGGACCAGCCCCAGCATTTT

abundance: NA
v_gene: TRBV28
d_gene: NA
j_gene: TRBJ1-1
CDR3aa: CASSLFGTALNTEAFF
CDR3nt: TGTGCCAGCAGTTTATTCGGGACTGCCCTGAACACTGAAGCTTTCTTT

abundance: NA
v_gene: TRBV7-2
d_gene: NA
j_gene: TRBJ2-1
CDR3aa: CASSSNYNEQFF
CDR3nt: TGTGCCAGCAGCTCCAATTACAATGAGCAGTTCTTC

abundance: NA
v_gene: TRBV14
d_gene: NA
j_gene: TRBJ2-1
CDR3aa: CASSQVVRGSLYGYNEQFF
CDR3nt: TGTGCCAGCAGCCAAGTGGTCAGGGGTTCTTTATACGGGTACAATGAGCAGTTCTTC

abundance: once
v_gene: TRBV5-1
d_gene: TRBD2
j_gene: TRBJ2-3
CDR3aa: CASSLSGGTDTQYF
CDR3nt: TGCGCCAGCAGCCTTAGCGGGGGCACAGATACGCAGTATTTT

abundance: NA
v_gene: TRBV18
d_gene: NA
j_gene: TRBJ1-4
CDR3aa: CASLLGGNEKLFF
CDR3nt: TGTGCCAGCCTATTAGGCGGGAATGAAAAACTGTTTTTT

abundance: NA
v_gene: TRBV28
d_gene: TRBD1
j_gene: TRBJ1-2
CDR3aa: CASSSGTGNYGYTF
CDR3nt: TGTGCCAGCAGTTCAGGGACAGGGAACTATGGCTACACCTTC

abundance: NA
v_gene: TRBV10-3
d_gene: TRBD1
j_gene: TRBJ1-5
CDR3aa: CAISEGQGEQPQHF
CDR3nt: TGTGCCATCAGTGAGGGGCAGGGGGAACAGCCCCAGCATTTT

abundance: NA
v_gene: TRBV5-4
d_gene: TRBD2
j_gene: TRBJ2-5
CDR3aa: CASSPGRAGGNQETQYF
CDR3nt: TGTGCCAGCAGCCCGGGGAGGGCCGGGGGGAACCAAGAGACCCAGTACTTC

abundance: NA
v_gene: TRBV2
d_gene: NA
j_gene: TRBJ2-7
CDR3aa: CASSDGPQGYEQYF
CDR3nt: TGTGCCAGCAGTGACGGGCCTCAGGGATACGAGCAGTACTTC

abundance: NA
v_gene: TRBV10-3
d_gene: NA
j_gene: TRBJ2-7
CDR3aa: CAISASRGEQYF
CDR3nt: TGTGCCATCAGTGCGTCCCGGGGCGAGCAGTACTTC

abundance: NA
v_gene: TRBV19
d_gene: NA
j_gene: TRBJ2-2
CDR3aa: CASSIVPVGTGELFF
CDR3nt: TGTGCCAGTAGTATAGTCCCGGTGGGCACCGGGGAGCTGTTTTTT

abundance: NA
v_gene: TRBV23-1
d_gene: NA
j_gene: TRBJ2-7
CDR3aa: CASSQSRGSSYEQYF
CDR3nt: TGCGCCAGCAGTCAATCTAGGGGGAGCTCCTACGAGCAGTACTTC

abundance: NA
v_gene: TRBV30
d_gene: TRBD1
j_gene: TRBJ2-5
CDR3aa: CAWREGAGETQYF
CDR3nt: TGTGCCTGGAGAGAGGGGGCCGGAGAGACCCAGTACTTC

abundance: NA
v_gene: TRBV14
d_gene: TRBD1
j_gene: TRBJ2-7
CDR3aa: CASSRGQGEEQYF
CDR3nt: TGTGCCAGCAGCCGCGGACAGGGAGAGGAGCAGTACTTC

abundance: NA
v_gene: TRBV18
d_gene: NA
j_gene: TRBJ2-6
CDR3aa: CASSPALGFGANVLTF
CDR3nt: TGTGCCAGCTCACCGGCCTTGGGGTTTGGGGCCAACGTCCTGACTTTC

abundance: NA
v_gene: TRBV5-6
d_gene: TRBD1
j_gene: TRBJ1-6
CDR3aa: CASRATGGAGSPLHF
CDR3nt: TGTGCCAGCAGGGCGACAGGGGGCGCCGGTTCACCCCTCCACTTT

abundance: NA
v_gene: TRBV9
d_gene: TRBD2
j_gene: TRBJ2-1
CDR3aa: CASSAFQGTSGDEQFF
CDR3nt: TGTGCCAGCAGCGCATTCCAAGGGACTAGCGGCGATGAGCAGTTCTTC

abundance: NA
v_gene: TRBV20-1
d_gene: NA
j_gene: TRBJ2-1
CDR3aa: CSADRGTLRFF
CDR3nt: TGCAGTGCGGACCGGGGGACTCTTAGGTTCTTC

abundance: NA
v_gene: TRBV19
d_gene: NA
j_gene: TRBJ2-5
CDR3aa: CASSIQGGQETQYF
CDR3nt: TGTGCCAGTAGTATTCAGGGGGGCCAAGAGACCCAGTACTTC

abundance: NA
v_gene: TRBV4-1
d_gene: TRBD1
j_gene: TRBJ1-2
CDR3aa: CASSQIMGQGARGYTF
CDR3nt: TGCGCCAGCAGCCAAATCATGGGACAGGGGGCCCGTGGCTACACCTTC

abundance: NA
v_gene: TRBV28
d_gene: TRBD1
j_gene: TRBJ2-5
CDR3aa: CASSLGGQGALETQYF
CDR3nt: TGTGCCAGCAGCCTGGGGGGACAGGGGGCCCTCGAGACCCAGTACTTC

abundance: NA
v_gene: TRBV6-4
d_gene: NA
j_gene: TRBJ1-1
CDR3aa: CASRVDTLNTEAFF
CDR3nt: TGTGCCAGCAGGGTAGACACCCTGAACACTGAAGCTTTCTTT

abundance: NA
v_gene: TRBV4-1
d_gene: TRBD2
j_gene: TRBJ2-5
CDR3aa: CASSRDSGGVGETQYF
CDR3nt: TGCGCCAGCAGCCGGGATAGCGGGGGGGTCGGGGAGACCCAGTACTTC

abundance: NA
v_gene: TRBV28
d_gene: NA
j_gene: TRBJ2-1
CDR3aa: CASSTLWRGGYNEQFF
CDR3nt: TGTGCCAGCAGCACCCTCTGGCGGGGTGGTTACAATGAGCAGTTCTTC

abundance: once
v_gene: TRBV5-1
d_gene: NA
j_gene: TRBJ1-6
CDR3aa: CASSSFGVNNSPLHF
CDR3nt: TGCGCCAGCAGCTCCTTCGGGGTTAATAATTCACCCCTCCACTTT

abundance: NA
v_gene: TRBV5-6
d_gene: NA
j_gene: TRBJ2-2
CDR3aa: CASSPGPANTGELFF
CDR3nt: TGTGCCAGCAGCCCCGGGCCAGCGAACACCGGGGAGCTGTTTTTT

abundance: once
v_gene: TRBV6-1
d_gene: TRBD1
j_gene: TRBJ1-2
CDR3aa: CASSEGQGAGGYTF
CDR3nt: TGTGCCAGCAGTGAAGGGCAGGGGGCGGGTGGCTACACCTTC

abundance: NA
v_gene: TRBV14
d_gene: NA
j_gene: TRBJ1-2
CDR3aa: CASSQWTRLGGGYTF
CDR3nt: TGTGCCAGCAGCCAATGGACCCGGTTGGGCGGTGGCTACACCTTC

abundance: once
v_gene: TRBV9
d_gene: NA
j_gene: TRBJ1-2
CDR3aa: CASSGTRASGYTF
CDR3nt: TGTGCCAGCAGCGGGACGCGGGCATCGGGCTACACCTTC

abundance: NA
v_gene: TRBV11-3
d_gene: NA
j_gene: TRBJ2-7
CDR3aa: CASSLGGGPSYEQYF
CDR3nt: TGTGCCAGCAGCTTAGGGGGGGGCCCCTCCTACGAGCAGTACTTC

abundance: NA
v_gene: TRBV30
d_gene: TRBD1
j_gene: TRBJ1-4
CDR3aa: CAWGRGQGNEKLFF
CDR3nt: TGTGCCTGGGGTCGGGGACAGGGAAATGAAAAACTGTTTTTT